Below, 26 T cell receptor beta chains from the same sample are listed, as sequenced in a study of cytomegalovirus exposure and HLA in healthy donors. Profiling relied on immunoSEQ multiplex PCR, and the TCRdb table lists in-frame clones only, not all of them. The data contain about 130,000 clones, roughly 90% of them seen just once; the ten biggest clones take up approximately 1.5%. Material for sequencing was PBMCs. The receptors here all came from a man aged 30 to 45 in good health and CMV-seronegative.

Here the CDR3 reads CASRGLAETQYF. DNA of the CDR3: TGTGCCAGCAGGGGACTAGCGGAGACCCAGTACTTC. The chain employs TRBV6-1 and TRBJ2-5; the match to TRBD2 covers 10 bases. The CDR3 runs to 12 residues. V lost 6 bases and J lost 5; bases outside the gene matches: 0. Germline CDR1 is MNHNS and CDR2 is SASEGT.

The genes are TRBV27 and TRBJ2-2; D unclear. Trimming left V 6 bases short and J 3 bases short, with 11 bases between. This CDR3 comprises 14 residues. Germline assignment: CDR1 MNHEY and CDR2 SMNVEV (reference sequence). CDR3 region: CASSHSVYTGELFF. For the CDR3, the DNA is TGTGCCAGCAGCCACAGTGTGTACACCGGGGAGCTGTTTTTT.

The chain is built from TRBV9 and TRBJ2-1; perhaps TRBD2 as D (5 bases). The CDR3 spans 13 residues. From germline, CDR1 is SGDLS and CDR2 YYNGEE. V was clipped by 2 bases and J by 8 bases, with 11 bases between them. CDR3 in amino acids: CASSVAGMYEQFF. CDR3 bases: TGTGCCAGCAGCGTTGCGGGTATGTATGAGCAGTTCTTC.

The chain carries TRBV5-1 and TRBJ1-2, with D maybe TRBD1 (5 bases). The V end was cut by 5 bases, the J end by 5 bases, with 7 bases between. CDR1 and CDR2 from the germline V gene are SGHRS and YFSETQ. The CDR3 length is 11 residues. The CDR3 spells CASRQAYGYTF. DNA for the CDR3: TGCGCCAGCAGACAGGCGTATGGCTACACCTTC.

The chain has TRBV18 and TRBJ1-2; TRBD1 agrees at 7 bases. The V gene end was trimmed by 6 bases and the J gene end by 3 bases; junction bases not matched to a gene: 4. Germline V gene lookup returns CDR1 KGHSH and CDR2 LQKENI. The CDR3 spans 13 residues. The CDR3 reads CASSPGTDYGYTF. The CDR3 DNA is TGTGCCAGCTCCCCCGGGACAGACTATGGCTACACCTTC.

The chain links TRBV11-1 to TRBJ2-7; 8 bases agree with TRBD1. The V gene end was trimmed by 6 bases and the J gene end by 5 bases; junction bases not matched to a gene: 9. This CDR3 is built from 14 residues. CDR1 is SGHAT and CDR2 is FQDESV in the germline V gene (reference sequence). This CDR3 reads CASSSRDRGDEQYF. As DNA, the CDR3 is TGTGCCAGCAGTTCACGAGACAGGGGCGACGAGCAGTACTTC.

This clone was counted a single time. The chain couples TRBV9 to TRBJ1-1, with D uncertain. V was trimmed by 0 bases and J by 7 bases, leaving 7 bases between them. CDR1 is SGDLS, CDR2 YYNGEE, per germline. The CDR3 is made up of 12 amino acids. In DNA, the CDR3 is TGTGCCAGCAGCGTAGCTTCAGGTGAAGCTTTCTTT. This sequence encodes CASSVASGEAFF.

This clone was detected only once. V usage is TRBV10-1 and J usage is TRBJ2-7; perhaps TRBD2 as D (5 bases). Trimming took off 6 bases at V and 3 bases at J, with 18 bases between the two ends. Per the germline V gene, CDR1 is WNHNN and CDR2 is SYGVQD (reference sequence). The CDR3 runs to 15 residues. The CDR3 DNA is TGCGCCAGCAGCCCGGGAAAAACGAAGTTCTACGAGCAGTACTTC. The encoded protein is CASSPGKTKFYEQYF.

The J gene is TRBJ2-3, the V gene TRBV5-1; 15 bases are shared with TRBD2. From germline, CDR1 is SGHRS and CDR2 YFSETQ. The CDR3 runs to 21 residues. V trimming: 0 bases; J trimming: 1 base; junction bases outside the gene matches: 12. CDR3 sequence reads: CASSLDLPGTSGRSRTDTQYF. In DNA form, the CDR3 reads TGCGCCAGCAGCTTGGACTTACCGGGGACTAGCGGGAGGTCCCGCACAGATACGCAGTATTTT.

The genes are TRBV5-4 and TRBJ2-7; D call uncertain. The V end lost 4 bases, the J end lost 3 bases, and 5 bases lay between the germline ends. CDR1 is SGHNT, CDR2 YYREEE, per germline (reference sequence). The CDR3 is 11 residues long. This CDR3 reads CASSLYYEQYF. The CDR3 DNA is TGTGCCAGCAGCCTCTACTACGAGCAGTACTTC. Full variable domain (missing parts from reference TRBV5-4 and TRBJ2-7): ETGVTQSPTHLIKTRGQQVTLRCSSQSGHNTVSWYQQALGQGPQFIFQYYREEENGRGNFPPRFSGLQFPNYSSELNVNALELDDSALYLCASSLYYEQYFGPGTRLTVT.

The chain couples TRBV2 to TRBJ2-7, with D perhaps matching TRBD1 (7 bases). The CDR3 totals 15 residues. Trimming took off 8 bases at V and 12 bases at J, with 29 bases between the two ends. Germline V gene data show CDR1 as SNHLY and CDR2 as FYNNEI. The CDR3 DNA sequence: TGTGCCAGCTCGGAGGGAGGAAGACAGGGTCATCCCACGTACTTC. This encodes CASSEGGRQGHPTYF. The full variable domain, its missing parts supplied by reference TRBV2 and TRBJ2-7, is EPEVTQTPSHQVTQMGQEVILRCVPISNHLYFYWYRQILGQKVEFLVSFYNNEISEKSEIFDDQFSVERPDGSNFTLKIRSTKLEDSAMYFCASSEGGRQGHPTYFGPGTRLTVT.

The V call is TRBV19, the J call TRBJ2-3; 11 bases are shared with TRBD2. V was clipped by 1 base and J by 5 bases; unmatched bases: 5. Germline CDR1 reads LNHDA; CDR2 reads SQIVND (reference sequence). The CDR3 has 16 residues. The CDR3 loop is CASSIVLAGGVDTQYF. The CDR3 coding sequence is TGTGCCAGTAGTATAGTCCTAGCGGGAGGAGTAGATACGCAGTATTTT.

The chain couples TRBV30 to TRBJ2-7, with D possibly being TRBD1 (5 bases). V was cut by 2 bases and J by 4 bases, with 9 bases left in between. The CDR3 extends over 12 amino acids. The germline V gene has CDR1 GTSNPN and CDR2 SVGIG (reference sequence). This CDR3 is CAWSSGAYEQYF. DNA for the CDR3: TGTGCCTGGAGTTCTGGGGCGTACGAGCAGTACTTC. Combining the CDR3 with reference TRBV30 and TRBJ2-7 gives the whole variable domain SQTIHQWPATLVQPVGSPLSLECTVEGTSNPNLYWYRQAAGRGLQLLFYSVGIGQISSEVPQNLSASRPQDRQFILSSKKLLLSDSGFYLCAWSSGAYEQYFGPGTRLTVT.

CDR3: CASSLAPGEVSYGYTF. The CDR3 coding sequence is TGCGCCAGCAGCTTGGCCCCGGGGGAGGTCTCCTATGGCTACACCTTC. The chain carries TRBV5-1 and TRBJ1-2, with a tentative D call TRBD1 (5 bases). Germline V gene lookup returns CDR1 SGHRS and CDR2 YFSETQ. The CDR3 is 16 amino acids. The V and J ends lost 0 bases and 4 bases respectively, with 16 bases between them.

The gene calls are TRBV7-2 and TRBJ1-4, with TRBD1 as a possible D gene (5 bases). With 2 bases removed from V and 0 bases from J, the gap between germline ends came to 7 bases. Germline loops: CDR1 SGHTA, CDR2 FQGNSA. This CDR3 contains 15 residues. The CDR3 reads CASSLKQATNEKLFF. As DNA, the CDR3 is TGTGCCAGCAGCTTAAAACAGGCAACTAATGAAAAACTGTTTTTT.

This CDR3 reads CASSLPTGVEQYF. In DNA, the CDR3 is TGTGCCAGCAGCTTACCTACAGGGGTCGAGCAGTACTTC. The chain carries TRBV7-9 and TRBJ2-7, with 7 bases matching TRBD1. Looked up from germline, CDR1 is SEHNR and CDR2 is FQNEAQ (reference sequence). This CDR3 has 13 amino acids. J was trimmed by 6 bases and V by 2 bases; bases with no gene match: 4.

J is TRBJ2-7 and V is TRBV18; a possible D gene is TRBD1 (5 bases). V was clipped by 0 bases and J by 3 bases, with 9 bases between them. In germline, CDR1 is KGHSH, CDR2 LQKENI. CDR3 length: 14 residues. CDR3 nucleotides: TGTGCCAGCTCACCACCTCCAGGGTACTACGAGCAGTACTTC. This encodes CASSPPPGYYEQYF.

Written as DNA, the CDR3 is TGTGCCAGCAGTGCACCCGGGACACTCTCTAATACGCAGTATTTT. Protein sequence: CASSAPGTLSNTQYF. The chain joins TRBV2 to TRBJ2-3; TRBD1 is a possible D gene (6 bases). Trimming shortened V by 4 bases and J by 7 bases, and 18 bases separated the two germline ends. Per the germline V gene, CDR1 is SNHLY and CDR2 is FYNNEI. The CDR3 has 15 residues. Looking up the rest from reference TRBV2 and TRBJ2-3 gives the full variable domain: EPEVTQTPSHQVTQMGQEVILRCVPISNHLYFYWYRQILGQKVEFLVSFYNNEISEKSEIFDDQFSVERPDGSNFTLKIRSTKLEDSAMYFCASSAPGTLSNTQYFGPGTRLTVL.

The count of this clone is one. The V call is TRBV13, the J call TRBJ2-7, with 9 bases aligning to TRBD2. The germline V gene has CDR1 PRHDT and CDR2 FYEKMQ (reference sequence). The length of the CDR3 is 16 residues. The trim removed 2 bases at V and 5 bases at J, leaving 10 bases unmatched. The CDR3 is CASSLRLSGSAHEQYF. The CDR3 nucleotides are TGTGCCAGCAGCTTAAGACTTAGCGGGAGCGCCCACGAGCAGTACTTC.

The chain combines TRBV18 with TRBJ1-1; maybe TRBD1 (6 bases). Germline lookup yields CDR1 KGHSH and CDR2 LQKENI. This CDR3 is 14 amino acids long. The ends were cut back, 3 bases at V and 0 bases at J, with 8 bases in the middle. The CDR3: CASSPRDMNTEAFF. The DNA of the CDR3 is TGTGCCAGCTCACCCAGGGACATGAACACTGAAGCTTTCTTT.

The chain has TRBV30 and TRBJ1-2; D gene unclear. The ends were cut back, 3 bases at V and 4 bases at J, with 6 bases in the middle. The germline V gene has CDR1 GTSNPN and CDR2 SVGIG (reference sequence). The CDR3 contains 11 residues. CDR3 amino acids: CAWRGSYGYTF. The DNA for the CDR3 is TGTGCCTGGAGGGGCAGCTATGGCTACACCTTC.

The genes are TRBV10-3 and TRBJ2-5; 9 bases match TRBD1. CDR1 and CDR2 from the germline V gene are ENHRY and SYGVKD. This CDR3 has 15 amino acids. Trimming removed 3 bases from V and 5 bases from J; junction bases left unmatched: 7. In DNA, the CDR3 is TGTGCCATCAGTGACCTTAAACAGGGGGCCGAGACCCAGTACTTC. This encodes CAISDLKQGAETQYF.

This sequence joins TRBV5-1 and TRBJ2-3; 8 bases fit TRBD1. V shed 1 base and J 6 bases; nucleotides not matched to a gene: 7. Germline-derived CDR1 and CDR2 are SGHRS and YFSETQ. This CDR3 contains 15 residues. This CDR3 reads CASSLSGQGTDTQYF. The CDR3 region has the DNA TGCGCCAGCAGCTTGTCCGGACAGGGAACCGATACGCAGTATTTT. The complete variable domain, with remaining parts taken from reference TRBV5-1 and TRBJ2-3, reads KAGVTQTPRYLIKTRGQQVTLSCSPISGHRSVSWYQQTPGQGLQFLFEYFSETQRNKGNFPGRFSGRQFSNSRSEMNVSTLELGDSALYLCASSLSGQGTDTQYFGPGTRLTVL.

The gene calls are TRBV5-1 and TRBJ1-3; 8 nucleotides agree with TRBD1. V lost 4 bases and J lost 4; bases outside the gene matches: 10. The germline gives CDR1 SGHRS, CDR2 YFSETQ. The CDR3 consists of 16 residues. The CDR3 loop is CASSETPGTGGNTIYF. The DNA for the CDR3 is TGCGCCAGCAGCGAGACCCCCGGGACAGGAGGAAACACCATATATTTT.

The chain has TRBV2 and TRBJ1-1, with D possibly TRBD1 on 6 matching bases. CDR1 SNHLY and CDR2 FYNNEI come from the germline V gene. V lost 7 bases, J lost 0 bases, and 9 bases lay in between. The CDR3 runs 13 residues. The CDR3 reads CASNRQVNTEAFF. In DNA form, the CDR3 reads TGTGCCAGCAACCGACAGGTGAACACTGAAGCTTTCTTT. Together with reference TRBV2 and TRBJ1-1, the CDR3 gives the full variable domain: EPEVTQTPSHQVTQMGQEVILRCVPISNHLYFYWYRQILGQKVEFLVSFYNNEISEKSEIFDDQFSVERPDGSNFTLKIRSTKLEDSAMYFCASNRQVNTEAFFGQGTRLTVV.

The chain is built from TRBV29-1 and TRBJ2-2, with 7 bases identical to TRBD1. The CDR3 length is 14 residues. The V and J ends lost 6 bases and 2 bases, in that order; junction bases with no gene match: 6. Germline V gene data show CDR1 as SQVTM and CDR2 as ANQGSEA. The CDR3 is CSVLGQINTGELFF. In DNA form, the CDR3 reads TGCAGCGTCCTGGGACAGATTAACACCGGGGAGCTGTTTTTT.